One TCR beta chain is described in this entry. Using immunoSEQ multiplex PCR, the repertoire was profiled, and TCRdb retains in-frame clones only, with some absent. The table has roughly 220,000 clones, about 80% seen once. In germline, CDR1 is MDHEN, CDR2 SYDVKM. V was clipped by 2 bases and J by 5 bases, with 9 bases between them. CDR3 length: 13 residues. This sample was included in a study of blood T cell repertoires in COVID-19. The V and J genes are TRBV28 and TRBJ2-5; no clear D gene. The receptor was isolated from a woman aged 30 to 39 who had recovered from COVID-19. The sequenced material came from peripheral blood. The CDR3 loop is CASSLSIRETQYF. CDR3 nucleotide sequence: TGTGCCAGCAGTTTAAGTATTCGGGAGACCCAGTACTTC.